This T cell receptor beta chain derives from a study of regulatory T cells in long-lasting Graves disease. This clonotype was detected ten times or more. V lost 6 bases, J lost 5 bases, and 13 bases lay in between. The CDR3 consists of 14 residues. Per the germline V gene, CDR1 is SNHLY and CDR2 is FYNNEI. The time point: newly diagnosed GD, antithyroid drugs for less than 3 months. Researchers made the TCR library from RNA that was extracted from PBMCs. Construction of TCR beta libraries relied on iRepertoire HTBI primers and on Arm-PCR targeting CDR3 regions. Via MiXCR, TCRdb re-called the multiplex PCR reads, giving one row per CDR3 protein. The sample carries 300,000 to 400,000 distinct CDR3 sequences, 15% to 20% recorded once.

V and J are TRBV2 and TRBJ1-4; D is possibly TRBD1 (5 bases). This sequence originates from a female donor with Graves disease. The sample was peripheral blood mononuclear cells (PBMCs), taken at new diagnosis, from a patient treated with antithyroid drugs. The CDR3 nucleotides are TGTGCCAGCAGCCGGGGGGGAAGAAATGAAAAACTGTTTTTT. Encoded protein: CASSRGGRNEKLFF.